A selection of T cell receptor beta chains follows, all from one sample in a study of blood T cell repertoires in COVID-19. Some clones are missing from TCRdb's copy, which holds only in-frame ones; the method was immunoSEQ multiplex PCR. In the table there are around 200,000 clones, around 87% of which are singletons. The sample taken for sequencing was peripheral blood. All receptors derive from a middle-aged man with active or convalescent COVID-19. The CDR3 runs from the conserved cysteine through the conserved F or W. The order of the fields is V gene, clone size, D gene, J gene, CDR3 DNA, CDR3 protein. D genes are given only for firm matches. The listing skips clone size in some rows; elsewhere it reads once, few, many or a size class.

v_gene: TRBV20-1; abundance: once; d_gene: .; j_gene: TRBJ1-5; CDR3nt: TGCAGTGCTAGTAAGGAGCCCGGTAGTCAGCCCCAGCATTTT; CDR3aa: CSASKEPGSQPQHF
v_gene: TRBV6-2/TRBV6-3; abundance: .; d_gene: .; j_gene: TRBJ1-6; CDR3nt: TGTGCCAGCAGTTACGGGGAGGCGTTGGCACCCCTCCACTTT; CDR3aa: CASSYGEALAPLHF
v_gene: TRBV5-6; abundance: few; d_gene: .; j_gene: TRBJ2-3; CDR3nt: TGTGCCAGCAGCCCCGGGGACACAGATACGCAGTATTTT; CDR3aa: CASSPGDTDTQYF
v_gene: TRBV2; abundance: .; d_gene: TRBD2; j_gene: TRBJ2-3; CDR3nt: TGTGCCAGTTTCGGACTAGCGGATAGCACAGATACGCAGTATTTT; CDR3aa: CASFGLADSTDTQYF
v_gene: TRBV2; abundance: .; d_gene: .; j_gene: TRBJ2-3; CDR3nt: TGTGCCAGCAGTGAAAAGCGGGCTAGCACAGATACGCAGTATTTT; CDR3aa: CASSEKRASTDTQYF
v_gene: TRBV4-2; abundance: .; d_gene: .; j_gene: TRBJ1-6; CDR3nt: TGTGCCAGCAGCCAAGATCTAGAGAGGGACCTCCACTTT; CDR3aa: CASSQDLERDLHF
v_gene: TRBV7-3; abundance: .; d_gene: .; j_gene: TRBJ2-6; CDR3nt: TGTGCCAGCAGCTTACTCCGCTCTGGGGCCAACGTCCTGACTTTC; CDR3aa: CASSLLRSGANVLTF
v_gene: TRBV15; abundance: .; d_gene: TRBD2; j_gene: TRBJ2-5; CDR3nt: TGTGCCACCAGTTCGGAACCGGGACTAGTCGGAGAGACCCAGTACTTC; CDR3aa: CATSSEPGLVGETQYF
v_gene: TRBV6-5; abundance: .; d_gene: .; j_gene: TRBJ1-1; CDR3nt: TGTGCCAGCAGTTACTCGCAGGGGAACACTGAAGCTTTCTTT; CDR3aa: CASSYSQGNTEAFF
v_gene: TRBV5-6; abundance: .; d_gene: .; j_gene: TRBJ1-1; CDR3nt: TGTGCCAGCAGCTCTAACAGGGAGGGAGGGGCTTTCTTT; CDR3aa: CASSSNREGGAFF
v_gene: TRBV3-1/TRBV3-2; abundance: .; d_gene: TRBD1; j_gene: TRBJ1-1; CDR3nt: TGTGCCAGCAGCCAAGATGCGGCAGGGGGAGCTTTCTTT; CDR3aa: CASSQDAAGGAFF